This T cell receptor (beta chain) was sequenced in a study of neurological immune-mediated disorders. Time point of the sample: longitudinal time-point 3. Whole-study results and caveats: None of the CDR3 amino acid sequences found in expanded clones was shared across subjects. This suggests that the TCR-beta repertoires were private in all groups. Patients with HTLV-1-associated myelopathy showed the most TCR clonal expansion. Those with multiple sclerosis showed the least, falling below healthy controls.

This clonotype has ten or more counts. Its cognate antigen is unknown. The cDNA came from 5'RACE with 10-nucleotide random UMIs. The yield of each sequencing run was over 180 million TCR-beta sequences from 15-18 subjects. A single record per CDR3 protein comes from TCRdb applying MiXCR to the 5' RACE reads. This table holds 85,000 to 110,000 distinct CDR3 sequences, about 10% found once. Sequences were obtained from PBMCs. The sequence was collected from a female donor with HTLV-1-associated myelopathy (HAM/TSP).

The CDR3: CASSLAGSPGKQYF. The CDR3 DNA is TGTGCCAGCAGCTTGGCAGGATCCCCCGGCAAGCAGTACTTC. The rearrangement joins TRBV5-8 to TRBJ2-7; D remains ambiguous. The CDR3 has 14 residues. The germline CDR1 and CDR2 sequences are SGHTS and YDEGEE. V dropped 0 bases and J dropped 8 bases, with 15 bases sitting between them.